This T cell receptor beta chain originates from a study of beta chain features in type 1 diabetes. General observations from the study: Over-representation of high TCR-expressing cells was a possible consequence of cDNA sequencing.

TCRB transcripts that were expressed got sequenced, as all of the isolated RNA had been reverse transcribed. Some clones are missing from TCRdb's copy, which holds only in-frame ones; the method was immunoSEQ multiplex PCR. Among fewer than 900,000 clones listed, about a sixth were seen once. CDR3 length equals 12 residues. Looked up from germline, CDR1 is MDHEN and CDR2 is SYDVKM. V lost 6 bases, J lost 3 bases, and 8 bases lay in between. As regards this clone: Its antigen is not identified.

This sequence originates from a woman between 18 and 29 years old in good health. The specimen sequenced was naive CD4+ T cells from blood. The chain couples TRBV28 to TRBJ2-5; D perhaps matches TRBD1 (6 bases). CDR3 region: CASSGQKETQYF. In DNA form, the CDR3 reads TGTGCCAGCAGCGGACAGAAAGAGACCCAGTACTTC.